One TCR beta chain is described in this entry. Its antigen is unknown. These data come from a study of cytomegalovirus exposure and HLA in healthy donors. As for the study in general: Of all 400 or so donors who were genotyped, around 79% belonged to the Caucasian-associated ancestry cluster.

Study-wide results and limits: Later analysis reportedly placed an Asian-associated ancestry cluster below the approximately 650-donor mean in N-insertions. Upon later analysis, HLA-associated TCR beta chains proved more clonally expanded than other, equally common chains.

The PCR employed 60 Vbeta primers together with 13 Jbeta primers. The data were produced by immunoSEQ multiplex PCR, yet TCRdb's version contains in-frame clones alone and is incomplete. The sample holds about 190,000 clones, roughly four fifths seen once. This clonotype was obtained from a woman between 25 and 40 years old in good health and CMV-seropositive. Sequenced: PBMCs.

This CDR3 is CASSDSPGGGSTDTQYF. The CDR3 region has the DNA TGTGCCAGCAGTGACTCGCCCGGTGGAGGTAGCACAGATACGCAGTATTTT. The chain links TRBV6-4 to TRBJ2-3; the D gene is possibly TRBD2 (5 bases). This CDR3 comprises 17 residues. The V and J ends lost 0 bases and 0 bases respectively, with 13 bases between them. Germline loops: CDR1 MRHNA, CDR2 SNTAGT.